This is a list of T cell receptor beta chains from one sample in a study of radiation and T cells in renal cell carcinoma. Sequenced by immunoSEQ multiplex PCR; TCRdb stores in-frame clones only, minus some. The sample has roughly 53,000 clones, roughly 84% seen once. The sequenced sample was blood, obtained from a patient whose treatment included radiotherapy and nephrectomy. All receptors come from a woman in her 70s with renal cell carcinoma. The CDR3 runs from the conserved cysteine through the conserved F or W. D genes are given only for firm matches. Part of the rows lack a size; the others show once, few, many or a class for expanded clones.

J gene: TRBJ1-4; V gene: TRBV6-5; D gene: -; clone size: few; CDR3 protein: CASSYTRGKLFF; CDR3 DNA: TGTGCCAGCAGTTACACCCGGGGAAAACTGTTTTTT
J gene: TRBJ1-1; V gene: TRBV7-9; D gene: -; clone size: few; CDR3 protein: CASSSMGRHTEAFF; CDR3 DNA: TGTGCCAGCAGCTCTATGGGCCGGCACACTGAAGCTTTCTTT
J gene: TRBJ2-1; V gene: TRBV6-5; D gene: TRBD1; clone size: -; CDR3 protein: CASRATGDNEQFF; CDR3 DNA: TGTGCCAGCAGGGCTACAGGGGACAATGAGCAGTTCTTC
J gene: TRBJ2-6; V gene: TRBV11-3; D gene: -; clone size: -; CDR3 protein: CASSYATRQSRANVLTF; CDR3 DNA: TGTGCCAGCAGCTATGCAACTCGACAAAGTCGGGCCAACGTCCTGACTTTC
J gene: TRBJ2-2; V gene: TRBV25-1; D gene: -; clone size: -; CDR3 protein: CASTPRGGSGELFF; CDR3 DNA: TGTGCCAGCACCCCCCGTGGGGGGTCAGGGGAGCTGTTTTTT
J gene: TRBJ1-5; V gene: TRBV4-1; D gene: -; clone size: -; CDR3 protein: CASSRERGTQPQHF; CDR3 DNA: TGCGCCAGCAGCCGAGAGAGGGGTACTCAGCCCCAGCATTTT
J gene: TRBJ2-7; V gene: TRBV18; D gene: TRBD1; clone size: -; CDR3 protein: CASSQGQSYEQYF; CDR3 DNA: TGTGCCAGCTCCCAGGGACAGTCCTACGAGCAGTACTTC
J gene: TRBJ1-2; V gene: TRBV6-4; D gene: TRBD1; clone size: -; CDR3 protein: CASSGTGRGYTF; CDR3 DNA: TGTGCCAGCAGTGGGACAGGGCGGGGCTACACCTTC
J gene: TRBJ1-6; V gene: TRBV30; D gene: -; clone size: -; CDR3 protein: CACGPKLNSPLHF; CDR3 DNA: TGTGCCTGTGGACCGAAACTTAATTCACCCCTCCACTTT
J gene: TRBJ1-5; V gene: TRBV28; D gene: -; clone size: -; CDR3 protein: CASIDVGAGQPQHF; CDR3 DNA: TGTGCCAGTATTGACGTAGGGGCGGGACAGCCCCAGCATTTT
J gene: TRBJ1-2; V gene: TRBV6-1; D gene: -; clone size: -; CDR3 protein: CASSKGVGYTF; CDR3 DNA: TGTGCCAGTAGTAAGGGGGTCGGCTACACCTTC
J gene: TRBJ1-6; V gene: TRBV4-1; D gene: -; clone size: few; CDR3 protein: CASSQDASSPLHF; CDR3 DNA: TGCGCCAGCAGCCAAGATGCCAGTTCACCCCTCCACTTT
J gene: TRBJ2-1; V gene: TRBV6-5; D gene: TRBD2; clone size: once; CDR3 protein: CASAAGGSGGKQFF; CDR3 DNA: TGTGCCAGCGCCGCCGGGGGGTCTGGGGGGAAGCAGTTCTTC
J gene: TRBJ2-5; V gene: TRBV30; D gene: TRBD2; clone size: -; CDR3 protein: CARDRGLAGEVETQYF; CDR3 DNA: TGTGCCCGCGATCGGGGACTAGCGGGAGAAGTAGAGACCCAGTACTTC
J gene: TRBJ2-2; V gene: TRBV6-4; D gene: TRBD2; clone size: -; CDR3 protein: CASSETPGLVPGELFF; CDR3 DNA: TGTGCCAGCAGTGAAACACCGGGACTAGTCCCCGGGGAGCTGTTTTTT
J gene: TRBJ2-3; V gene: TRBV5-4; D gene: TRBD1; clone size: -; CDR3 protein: CASSSRTGGFSDTQYF; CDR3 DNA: TGTGCCAGCAGCTCCAGGACAGGGGGATTTTCAGATACGCAGTATTTT
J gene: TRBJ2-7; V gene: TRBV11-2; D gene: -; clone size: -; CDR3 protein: CASSPGGGGAATYEQYF; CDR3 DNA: TGTGCCAGCAGCCCAGGGGGCGGGGGGGCCGCGACGTACGAGCAGTACTTC
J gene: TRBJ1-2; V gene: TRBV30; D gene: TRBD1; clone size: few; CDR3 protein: CAWSVKQGRSNYGYTF; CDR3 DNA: TGTGCCTGGAGTGTGAAACAGGGGCGTTCTAACTATGGCTACACCTTC
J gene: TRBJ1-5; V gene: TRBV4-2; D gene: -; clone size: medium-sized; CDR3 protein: CASSQDFPGNQPQHF; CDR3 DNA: TGTGCCAGCAGCCAAGATTTCCCGGGAAATCAGCCCCAGCATTTT
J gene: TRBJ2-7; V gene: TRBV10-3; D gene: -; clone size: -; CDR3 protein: CAIRDSYEQYF; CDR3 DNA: TGTGCCATCAGGGACAGCTACGAGCAGTACTTC
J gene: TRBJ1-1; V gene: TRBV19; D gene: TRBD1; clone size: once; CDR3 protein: CASNGATYGQGTEAFF; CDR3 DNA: TGTGCCAGTAATGGGGCCACTTATGGACAGGGCACTGAAGCTTTCTTT
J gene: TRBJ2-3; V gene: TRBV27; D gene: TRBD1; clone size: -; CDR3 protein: CASSFGTGVPDTQYF; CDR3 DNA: TGTGCCAGCAGTTTCGGGACAGGGGTTCCAGATACGCAGTATTTT
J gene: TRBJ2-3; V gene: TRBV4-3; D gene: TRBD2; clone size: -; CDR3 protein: CASSQSSGGRGTDTQYF; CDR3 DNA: TGCGCCAGCAGCCAATCTTCGGGGGGGAGAGGCACAGATACGCAGTATTTT
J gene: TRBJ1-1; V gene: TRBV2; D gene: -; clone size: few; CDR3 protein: CASKSSGTHTEAFF; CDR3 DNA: TGTGCCAGCAAGTCTTCCGGGACCCACACTGAAGCTTTCTTT
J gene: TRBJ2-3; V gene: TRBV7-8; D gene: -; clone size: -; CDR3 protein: CASRGAGASLSDTQYF; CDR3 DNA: TGTGCCAGCAGGGGAGCAGGGGCTAGCCTTTCAGATACGCAGTATTTT
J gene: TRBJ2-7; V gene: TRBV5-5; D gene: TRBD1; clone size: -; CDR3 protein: CASSGLIQGAHYEQYF; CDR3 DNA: TGTGCCAGCAGCGGACTAATACAGGGGGCCCACTACGAGCAGTACTTC
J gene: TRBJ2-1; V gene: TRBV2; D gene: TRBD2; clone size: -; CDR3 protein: CASSAKLAGVVFF; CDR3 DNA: TGTGCCAGCAGTGCGAAACTAGCGGGAGTTGTTTTCTTC
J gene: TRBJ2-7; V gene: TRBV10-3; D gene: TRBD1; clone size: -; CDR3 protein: CATKGQGSYEQYF; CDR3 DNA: TGTGCAACGAAGGGACAGGGGTCCTACGAGCAGTACTTC
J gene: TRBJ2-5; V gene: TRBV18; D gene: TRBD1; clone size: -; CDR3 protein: CASSPRSQGLKETQYF; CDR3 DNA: TGTGCCAGCTCACCACGCTCACAGGGGTTAAAAGAGACCCAGTACTTC
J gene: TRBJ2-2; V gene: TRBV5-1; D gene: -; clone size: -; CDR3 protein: CASSFTGTDNTGELFF; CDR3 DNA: TGCGCCAGCAGCTTTACCGGGACCGACAACACCGGGGAGCTGTTTTTT
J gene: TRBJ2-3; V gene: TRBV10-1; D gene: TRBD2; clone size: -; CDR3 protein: CASSPTSGSTDTQYF; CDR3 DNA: TGCGCCAGCAGCCCGACTAGCGGGAGCACAGATACGCAGTATTTT
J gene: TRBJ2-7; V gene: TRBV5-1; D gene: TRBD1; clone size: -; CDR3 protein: CASSSGTVGAGQYF; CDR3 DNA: TGCGCCAGCAGCTCCGGGACAGTAGGGGCCGGGCAGTACTTC
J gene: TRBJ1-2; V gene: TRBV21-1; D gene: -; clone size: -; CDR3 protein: CASSKEVLLTGFHGGYTF; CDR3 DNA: TGTGCCAGCAGCAAAGAAGTCTTATTGACAGGGTTCCATGGAGGCTACACCTTC
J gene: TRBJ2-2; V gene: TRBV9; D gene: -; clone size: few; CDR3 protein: CASSVVPSAGELFF; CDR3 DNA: TGTGCCAGCAGCGTAGTGCCTTCGGCGGGGGAGCTGTTTTTT
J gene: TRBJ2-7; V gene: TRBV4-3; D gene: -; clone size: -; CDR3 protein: CASSLLREGVGEQYF; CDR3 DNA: TGCGCCAGCAGCCTTTTGAGGGAGGGGGTAGGCGAGCAGTACTTC
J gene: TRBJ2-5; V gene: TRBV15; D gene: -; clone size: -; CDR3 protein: CATSRVSGAQETQYF; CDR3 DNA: TGTGCCACCAGCAGAGTGTCAGGGGCGCAAGAGACCCAGTACTTC
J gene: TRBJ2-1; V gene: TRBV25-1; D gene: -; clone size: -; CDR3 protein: CASSEGGSSYNEQFF; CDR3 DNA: TGTGCCAGCAGTGAAGGGGGGAGCTCCTACAATGAGCAGTTCTTC